These 21 T cell receptor beta chains were sequenced from one sample in a study of blood T cell repertoires in COVID-19. Libraries were prepared by immunoSEQ multiplex PCR; TCRdb keeps only in-frame clonotypes and omits some of them. The sample has 130,000 or so clones, around 86% seen once. The sequencing sample was made of PBMCs or T cells enriched from blood (not recorded which). Source of these receptors: a young man who had recovered from COVID-19.

The rearrangement uses TRBV2 and TRBJ1-3; D uncertain. The CDR3 spans 14 residues. Germline V gives CDR1 SNHLY, CDR2 FYNNEI. The V gene lost 6 bases and the J gene lost 0 bases, with 9 bases spanning the gap. The DNA for the CDR3 is TGTGCCAGCAGCGGTACGGTCTCTGGAAACACCATATATTTT. Its protein is CASSGTVSGNTIYF. The full variable domain, in which reference TRBV2 and TRBJ1-3 provide the parts outside the CDR3, is EPEVTQTPSHQVTQMGQEVILRCVPISNHLYFYWYRQILGQKVEFLVSFYNNEISEKSEIFDDQFSVERPDGSNFTLKIRSTKLEDSAMYFCASSGTVSGNTIYFGEGSWLTVV.

V is TRBV29-1 and J is TRBJ1-2, with a tentative D call TRBD1 (5 bases). From germline, CDR1 is SQVTM and CDR2 ANQGSEA. CDR3 length: 11 residues. Trimming left V 7 bases short and J 8 bases short, with 14 bases between. The CDR3 reads CSDRTPGGYTF. In DNA form, the CDR3 reads TGCAGCGATCGGACACCCGGAGGCTACACCTTC.

The V and J genes are TRBV12-3 or TRBV12-4 and TRBJ1-5; D remains ambiguous. The CDR3 is made up of 12 amino acids. V was pared by 3 bases and J by 4 bases, with 4 bases between. The CDR3 sequence: CASSFGNQPQHF. The CDR3 DNA sequence: TGTGCCAGCAGTTTCGGGAATCAGCCCCAGCATTTT.

The chain combines TRBV10-3 with TRBJ1-1, with 8 bases lining up with TRBD1. V lost 6 bases, J lost 0 bases, and 6 bases stayed unmatched. The germline V gene has CDR1 ENHRY and CDR2 SYGVKD. This CDR3 comprises 15 residues. The CDR3 loop reads CAIRPRQGLNTEAFF. The CDR3, as DNA: TGTGCCATCAGGCCTCGACAGGGGCTGAACACTGAAGCTTTCTTT.

The chain employs TRBV19 and TRBJ2-1; 7 bases are shared with TRBD2. After removal of 4 bases from V and 3 bases from J, the junction contained 0 bases not matched to a gene. Germline lookup yields CDR1 LNHDA and CDR2 SQIVND (reference sequence). This CDR3 is 13 amino acids long. CDR3 coding DNA: TGTGCCAGTAGTAGCGGGGGCTACAATGAGCAGTTCTTC. Translated: CASSSGGYNEQFF. Combining the CDR3 with reference TRBV19 and TRBJ2-1 gives the whole variable domain DGGITQSPKYLFRKEGQNVTLSCEQNLNHDAMYWYRQDPGQGLRLIYYSQIVNDFQKGDIAEGYSVSREKKESFPLTVTSAQKNPTAFYLCASSSGGYNEQFFGPGTRLTVL.

The gene calls are TRBV14 and TRBJ1-1; D not resolved. The CDR3 spans 14 residues. Germline V gene data show CDR1 as SGHDN and CDR2 as FVKESK. Between the trimmed V and J ends, which lost 2 bases and 1 base, there was a span of 8 bases. The CDR3 protein is CASSQRSQNTEAFF. In nucleotides, the CDR3 is TGTGCCAGCAGCCAACGGAGCCAGAACACTGAAGCTTTCTTT.

The V and J genes are TRBV25-1 and TRBJ1-3, with TRBD1 identical over 9 bases. Germline V gives CDR1 MGHDK, CDR2 SYGVNS. CDR3 length equals 14 residues. V dropped 8 bases and J dropped 6; count of bases not matched to a gene: 8. This chain's CDR3 is CASGSTGGVNTIYF. The CDR3 nucleotides read TGTGCCAGCGGATCTACAGGGGGCGTAAACACCATATATTTT.

V and J are TRBV27 and TRBJ2-7; 12 nucleotides agree with TRBD2. The trim removed 5 bases at V and 3 bases at J, leaving 8 bases unmatched. The length of the CDR3 is 16 residues. Germline V gene data show CDR1 as MNHEY and CDR2 as SMNVEV (reference sequence). The CDR3 nucleotides are TGTGCCAGCAGTCCTAAACTAGCGGGGGGATTCTACGAGCAGTACGTC. Translation gives CASSPKLAGGFYEQYV.

Only a few counts were recorded for this clone. The chain combines TRBV5-1 with TRBJ2-1; perhaps TRBD2 as D (5 bases). Trimming stripped 2 bases from V and 6 bases from J, with 12 bases between. CDR3 size: 14 residues. The germline V gene has CDR1 SGHRS and CDR2 YFSETQ. CDR3 residues: CASSLTGVTNEQFF. In nucleotides, the CDR3 is TGCGCCAGCAGCTTAACCGGGGTCACCAATGAGCAGTTCTTC.

The gene calls are TRBV5-1 and TRBJ2-1, with TRBD1 identical over 10 bases. Trimming took 4 bases from V and 7 from J; bases not matched to a gene: 5. Germline assignment: CDR1 SGHRS and CDR2 YFSETQ. This CDR3 spans 14 amino acids. In DNA, the CDR3 is TGCGCCAGCAGCGAGAGGACAGGGGGGAATGAGCAGTTCTTC. Translating it yields CASSERTGGNEQFF.

CDR3 nucleotide sequence: TGTGCCAGCAGTCCTATGAACTCTGGAAACACCATATATTTT. It codes for CASSPMNSGNTIYF. V and J are TRBV6-5 and TRBJ1-3; D is uncertain. The V end lost 5 bases, the J end lost 0 bases, and 8 bases lay between the germline ends. The CDR3 is made up of 14 amino acids. Germline CDR1 and CDR2: MNHEY and SVGAGI.

The chain has TRBV12-5 and TRBJ2-7, with 7 positions matching TRBD1. J gave up 9 bases and V 2 bases, and 10 bases lay outside the gene matches. The germline V gene has CDR1 LGHNT and CDR2 FRNRAP. The CDR3 extends over 14 amino acids. CDR3 DNA sequence: TGTGCTAGTGGTTTGACGGGACAGCCGTTTAGGCAGTACTTC. Protein product: CASGLTGQPFRQYF.

The chain employs TRBV19 and TRBJ1-3, with 7 bases lining up with TRBD1. J was trimmed by 6 bases and V by 5 bases; bases with no gene match: 10. CDR3 length: 15 residues. Germline-derived CDR1 and CDR2 are LNHDA and SQIVND (reference sequence). The CDR3 here is CASSGAGGSENTIYF. The DNA of the CDR3 is TGTGCCAGTAGTGGAGCAGGGGGTAGTGAAAACACCATATATTTT. Complete variable domain (other parts from reference TRBV19 and TRBJ1-3): DGGITQSPKYLFRKEGQNVTLSCEQNLNHDAMYWYRQDPGQGLRLIYYSQIVNDFQKGDIAEGYSVSREKKESFPLTVTSAQKNPTAFYLCASSGAGGSENTIYFGEGSWLTVV.

The gene calls are TRBV24-1 and TRBJ1-3; D is ambiguous. V lost 7 bases and J lost 7, with 22 bases in between. CDR1 and CDR2 (germline): KGHDR, SFDVKD. CDR3 size: 16 residues. Here the CDR3 reads CATSSPALVLGNTIYF. The CDR3 nucleotides read TGTGCCACCAGCTCCCCCGCTCTGGTGCTGGGCAACACCATATATTTT.

V usage is TRBV2 and J usage is TRBJ2-3; D ambiguous. Germline assignment: CDR1 SNHLY and CDR2 FYNNEI. The CDR3 is made up of 16 amino acids. Trimming took 1 base from V and 0 from J, leaving 11 bases between them. The CDR3 is CASSEGYFSSTDTQYF. CDR3 DNA: TGTGCCAGCAGTGAAGGATACTTTTCTAGCACAGATACGCAGTATTTT.

The CDR3 DNA is TGTGCCAGCCGCCAGACACCCAGAAACTATGGCTACACCTTC. This sequence encodes CASRQTPRNYGYTF. The rearrangement joins TRBV2 to TRBJ1-2; unclear D gene. Per the germline V gene, CDR1 is SNHLY and CDR2 is FYNNEI. The germline V and J ends were trimmed by 8 bases and 2 bases, with 15 bases remaining between them. There are 14 residues in the CDR3.

The chain joins TRBV29-1 to TRBJ2-3; 7 bases align to TRBD2. The CDR3 extends over 15 amino acids. Germline loops: CDR1 SQVTM, CDR2 ANQGSEA. The V gene end was trimmed by 6 bases and the J gene end by 0 bases; junction bases not matched to a gene: 9. In DNA, the CDR3 is TGCAGCGTAGCCATAAGCGGGGCCAGCACAGATACGCAGTATTTT. Encoded protein: CSVAISGASTDTQYF.

This chain uses TRBV7-9 with TRBJ2-5; possible D gene TRBD1, 6 bases. V lost 5 bases to trimming and J lost 5 bases, with 12 bases between them. Germline V gene lookup returns CDR1 SEHNR and CDR2 FQNEAQ (reference sequence). This CDR3 region has 13 residues. The CDR3 spells CASSNTGWETQYF. As DNA, the CDR3 is TGTGCCAGCAGCAATACAGGGTGGGAGACCCAGTACTTC.

The chain combines TRBV14 with TRBJ2-1; D is uncertain. The germline V gene encodes CDR1 SGHDN and CDR2 FVKESK. Trimming cost V 0 bases and J 2 bases, with 5 bases left between them. The CDR3 sequence is 14 residues long. The CDR3 bases are TGTGCCAGCAGCCAAGATCCCACCTACAATGAGCAGTTCTTC. Translation: CASSQDPTYNEQFF.

This clone was detected a few times. This chain connects TRBV19 to TRBJ1-4; D gene uncertain. The germline V and J ends were trimmed by 6 bases and 7 bases, with 15 bases remaining between them. Germline V gives CDR1 LNHDA, CDR2 SQIVND (reference sequence). The CDR3 is 14 amino acids. CDR3 amino acids: CASSDPTPGEKLFF. The CDR3 DNA is TGTGCCAGTAGCGACCCTACCCCGGGTGAAAAACTGTTTTTT.

The chain uses TRBV7-9 and TRBJ2-6; D not resolved. Deletions cut 5 bases from V and 7 bases from J, with 18 bases between. The CDR3 totals 16 residues. CDR1 SEHNR and CDR2 FQNEAQ come from the germline V gene (reference sequence). The CDR3 DNA follows: TGTGCCAGCAGCGAATTGCAGGCGATTGGAGCCAACGTCCTGACTTTC. This encodes CASSELQAIGANVLTF.